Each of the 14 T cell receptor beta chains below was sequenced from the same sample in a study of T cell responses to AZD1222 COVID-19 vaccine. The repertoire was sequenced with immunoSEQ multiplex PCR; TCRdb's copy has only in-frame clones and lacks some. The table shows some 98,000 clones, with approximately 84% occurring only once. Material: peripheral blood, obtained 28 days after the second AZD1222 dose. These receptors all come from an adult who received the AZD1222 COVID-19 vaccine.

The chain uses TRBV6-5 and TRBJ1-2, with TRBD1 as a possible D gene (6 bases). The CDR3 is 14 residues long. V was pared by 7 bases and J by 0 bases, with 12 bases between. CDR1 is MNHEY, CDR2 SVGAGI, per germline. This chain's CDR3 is CASNSWTANYGYTF. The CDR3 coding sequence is TGTGCCAGCAATTCGTGGACAGCTAACTATGGCTACACCTTC.

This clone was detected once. The CDR3, as DNA: TGTGCCATCAGTAAATTAGGACAGGGGGATTCTGGGGCCAACGTCCTGACTTTC. Its protein product is CAISKLGQGDSGANVLTF. This chain links TRBV10-3 with TRBJ2-6; TRBD1 aligns across 10 bases. V was clipped by 5 bases and J by 1 base; unmatched bases: 8. The CDR3 is 18 residues long. CDR1 is ENHRY, CDR2 SYGVKD, per germline.

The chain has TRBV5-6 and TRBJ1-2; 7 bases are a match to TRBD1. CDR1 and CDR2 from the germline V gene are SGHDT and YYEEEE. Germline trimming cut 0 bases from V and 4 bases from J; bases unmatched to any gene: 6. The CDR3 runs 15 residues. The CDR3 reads CASSLGMTGSYGYTF. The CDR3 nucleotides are TGTGCCAGCAGCTTGGGTATGACAGGGAGCTATGGCTACACCTTC. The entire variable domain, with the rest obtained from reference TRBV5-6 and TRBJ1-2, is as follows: DAGVTQSPTHLIKTRGQQVTLRCSPKSGHDTVSWYQQALGQGPQFIFQYYEEEERQRGNFPDRFSGHQFPNYSSELNVNALLLGDSALYLCASSLGMTGSYGYTFGSGTRLTVV.

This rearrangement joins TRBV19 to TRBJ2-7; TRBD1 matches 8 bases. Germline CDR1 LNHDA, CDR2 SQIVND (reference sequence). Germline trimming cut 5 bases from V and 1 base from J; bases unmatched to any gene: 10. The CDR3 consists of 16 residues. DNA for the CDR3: TGTGCCAGTAGTGTCACATCCGGGACAGGATCCTACGAGCAGTACTTC. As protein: CASSVTSGTGSYEQYF.

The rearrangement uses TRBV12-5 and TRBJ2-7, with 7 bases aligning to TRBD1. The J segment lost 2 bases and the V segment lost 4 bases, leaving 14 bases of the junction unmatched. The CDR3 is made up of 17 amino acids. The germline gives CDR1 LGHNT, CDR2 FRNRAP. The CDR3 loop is CASGSHGTAIGPYEQYF. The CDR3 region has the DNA TGTGCTAGTGGTTCTCACGGGACAGCAATTGGTCCCTACGAGCAGTACTTC.

The CDR3, as DNA: TGTGCCAGCGAGCGAGACAGGGTACGGAATCAGCCCCAGCATTTT. Its protein is CASERDRVRNQPQHF. The rearrangement links TRBV28 to TRBJ1-5; 7 bases agree with TRBD1. V dropped 8 bases and J dropped 4; count of bases not matched to a gene: 11. The CDR3 runs to 15 residues. Germline CDR1 is MDHEN and CDR2 is SYDVKM.

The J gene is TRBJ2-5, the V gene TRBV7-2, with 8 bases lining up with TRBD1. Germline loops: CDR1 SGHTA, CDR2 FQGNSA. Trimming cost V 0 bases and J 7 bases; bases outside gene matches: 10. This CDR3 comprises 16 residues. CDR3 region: CASSLAQGALGVTQYF. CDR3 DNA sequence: TGTGCCAGCAGCTTAGCGCAGGGGGCACTCGGGGTGACCCAGTACTTC.

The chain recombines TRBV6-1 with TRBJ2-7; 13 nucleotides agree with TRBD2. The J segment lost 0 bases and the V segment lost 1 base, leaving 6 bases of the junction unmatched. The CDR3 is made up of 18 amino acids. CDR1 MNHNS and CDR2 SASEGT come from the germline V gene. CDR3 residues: CASSEGGLAGFSSYEQYF. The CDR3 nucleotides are TGTGCCAGCAGTGAAGGGGGACTAGCGGGATTCAGCTCCTACGAGCAGTACTTC.

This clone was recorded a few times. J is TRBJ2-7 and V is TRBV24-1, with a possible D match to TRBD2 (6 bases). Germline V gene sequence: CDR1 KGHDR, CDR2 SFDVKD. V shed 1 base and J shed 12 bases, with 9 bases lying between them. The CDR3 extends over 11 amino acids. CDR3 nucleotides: TGTGCCACCAGTGATTTCCGGGAGACGTACTTC. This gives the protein CATSDFRETYF.

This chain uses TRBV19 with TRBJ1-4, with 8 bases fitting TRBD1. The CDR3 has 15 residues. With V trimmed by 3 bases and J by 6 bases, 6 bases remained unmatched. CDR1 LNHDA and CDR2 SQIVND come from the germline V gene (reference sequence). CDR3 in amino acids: CASSIDGQGDEKLFF. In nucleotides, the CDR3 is TGTGCCAGTAGTATCGACGGACAGGGAGATGAAAAACTGTTTTTT.

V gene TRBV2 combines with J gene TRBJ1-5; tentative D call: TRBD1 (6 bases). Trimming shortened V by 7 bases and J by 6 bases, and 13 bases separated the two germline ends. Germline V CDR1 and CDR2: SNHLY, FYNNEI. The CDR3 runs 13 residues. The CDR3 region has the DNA TGTGCCAGCAACCGGGACATTCTTCAGCCCCAGCATTTT. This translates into CASNRDILQPQHF.

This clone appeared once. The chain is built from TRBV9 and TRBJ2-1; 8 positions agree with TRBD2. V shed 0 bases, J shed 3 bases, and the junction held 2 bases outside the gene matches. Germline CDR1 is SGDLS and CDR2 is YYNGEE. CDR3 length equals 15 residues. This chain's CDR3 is CASSVAGGVYNEQFF. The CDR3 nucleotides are TGTGCCAGCAGCGTAGCGGGGGGGGTCTACAATGAGCAGTTCTTC.

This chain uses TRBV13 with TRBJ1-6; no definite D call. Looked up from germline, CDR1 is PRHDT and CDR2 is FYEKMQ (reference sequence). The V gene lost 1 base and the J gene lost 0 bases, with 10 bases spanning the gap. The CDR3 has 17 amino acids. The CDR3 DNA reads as TGTGCCAGCAGCTTAGCAGCCAGAAGCTCCTATAATTCACCCCTCCACTTT. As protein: CASSLAARSSYNSPLHF.

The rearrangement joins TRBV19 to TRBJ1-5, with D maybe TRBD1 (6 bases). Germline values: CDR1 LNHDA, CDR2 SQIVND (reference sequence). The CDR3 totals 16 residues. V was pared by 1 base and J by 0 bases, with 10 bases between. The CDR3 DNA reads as TGTGCCAGTAGTATAGGACAGGCTTTTAGCAATCAGCCCCAGCATTTT. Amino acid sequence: CASSIGQAFSNQPQHF.